This T cell receptor beta chain was recovered during a study of blood T cell repertoires in COVID-19. TCRdb's table, derived via immunoSEQ multiplex PCR, lists solely in-frame clones and lacks some. The table lists approximately 250,000 clones, approximately 85% of them singletons. V shed 3 bases and J shed 4 bases, with 15 bases lying between them. The CDR3 consists of 16 residues. The germline CDR1 and CDR2 sequences are KGHDR and SFDVKD. The sequencing sample was made of peripheral blood. The rearrangement links TRBV24-1 to TRBJ2-1; a weak D match, TRBD2 (5 bases). The receptor was isolated from a woman over 75 with COVID-19, enrolled during active disease. The CDR3 DNA follows: TGTGCCACCAGTGATACCAAGACGGGGAAGTACAATGAGCAGTTCTTC. Protein product: CATSDTKTGKYNEQFF.